Below are 8 T cell receptor beta chains sequenced from a single sample in a study of T cell repertoires in cytomegalovirus infection. MiXCR, applied by TCRdb to the reads, yields one record per CDR3 protein. Here the sample spans 680,000 or so distinct CDR3 sequences, 35% being singletons. The sample taken for sequencing was PBMCs. These TCRs come from a human donor in good health (CMV status not recorded). Some clones in this sample may be carry-over from other donors' samples.

Details on this clonotype: This could be a read error, since a much larger clone is one nucleotide away. A read error is likely, as this CDR3 ends without the conserved phenylalanine or tryptophan. The rearrangement joins TRBV12-3 or TRBV12-4 to TRBJ2-1; 8 nucleotides match TRBD1. This CDR3 is built from 18 residues. The ends lost 3 bases at V and 4 bases at J; junction bases unmatched: 14. The CDR3, as DNA: TGTGCCAGCAGTTTCCCCTCGGACAGGGCCAATCCTTACAATGAGCAGTTCTTA. It specifies CASSFPSDRANPYNEQFL.

In this sample, this clonotype turned up once. One end of the junction varies from germline; a read error may be responsible. The chain recombines TRBV24-1 with TRBJ2-7; D is uncertain. This CDR3 comprises 13 residues. From germline, CDR1 is KGHDR and CDR2 SFDVKD. CDR3 coding DNA: TGTGCCACCAGTGACGGCGGCTACTACGAGCAGTCCTTC. Protein: CATSDGGYYEQSF.

The chain is built from TRBV5-6 and TRBJ2-5; D not resolved. The CDR3 spans 16 residues. Germline CDR1 is SGHDT and CDR2 is YYEEEE. Trimming removed 3 bases at V and 5 bases at J, with 20 bases between. CDR3 residues: CASSWGFGPTGETQYF. The CDR3 nucleotides read TGTGCCAGCAGCTGGGGTTTCGGGCCAACCGGGGAGACCCAGTACTTC.

This clonotype has more than one count but fewer than ten. The chain combines TRBV7-9 with TRBJ1-5; 7 positions match TRBD1. Trimming cost V 5 bases and J 6 bases; bases outside gene matches: 13. The CDR3 extends over 16 amino acids. Germline CDR1 SEHNR, CDR2 FQNEAQ (reference sequence). The CDR3 nucleotides are TGTGCCAGCAGCCCTCATAACAGGGGTGGGCTTCAGCCCCAGCATTTT. This sequence encodes CASSPHNRGGLQPQHF.

This clonotype was seen a few times. The chain is built from TRBV7-2 and TRBJ1-5; tentative D call: TRBD1 (5 bases). There are 15 residues in the CDR3. Between the trimmed V and J ends, which lost 5 bases and 6 bases, there was a span of 17 bases. The germline gives CDR1 SGHTA, CDR2 FQGNSA. DNA of the CDR3: TGTGCCAGCAGCCTCTTGGGGGGAGTGGGTCAGCCCCAGCATTTT. It translates to CASSLLGGVGQPQHF.

This sequence joins TRBV18 and TRBJ2-5; the D gene is possibly TRBD1 (6 bases). Between the trimmed V and J ends, which lost 3 bases and 3 bases, there was a span of 17 bases. The CDR3 totals 16 residues. The germline V gene encodes CDR1 KGHSH and CDR2 LQKENI. The CDR3 here is CASSPAPGTPKETQYF. CDR3 nucleotide sequence: TGTGCCAGCTCACCCGCCCCTGGGACACCTAAAGAGACCCAGTACTTC. Full variable domain (rest looked up from reference TRBV18 and TRBJ2-5): NAGVMQNPRHLVRRRGQEARLRCSPMKGHSHVYWYRQLPEEGLKFMVYLQKENIIDESGMPKERFSAEFPKEGPSILRIQQVVRGDSAAYFCASSPAPGTPKETQYFGPGTRLLVL.

The chain joins TRBV3-1 to TRBJ1-4, with 8 bases matching TRBD1. The germline V gene has CDR1 LGHDT and CDR2 YNNKEL (reference sequence). The CDR3 is made up of 16 amino acids. The trim removed 1 base at V and 5 bases at J, leaving 6 bases unmatched. In nucleotides, the CDR3 is TGTGCCAGCAGCCAAGGCCGGGACAGGAGAAATGAAAAACTGTTTTTT. Its translation: CASSQGRDRRNEKLFF.

The chain employs TRBV29-1 and TRBJ1-4; tentative D call: TRBD1 (5 bases). Germline CDR1 is SQVTM and CDR2 is ANQGSEA. The CDR3 has 18 residues. Trimming cost V 7 bases and J 6 bases, with 30 bases left between them. The CDR3 DNA reads TGCAGCGCCCTCAAAGGGCAGGGAACGTCGCAAAGGCATGAAAAACTGTTTTTT. Encoded protein: CSALKGQGTSQRHEKLFF.